This entry lists 16 T cell receptor beta chains sequenced from one sample in a study of blood T cell repertoires in COVID-19. Produced via immunoSEQ multiplex PCR; TCRdb's table is partial and in-frame only. In the table there are roughly 130,000 clones, roughly four fifths of which are singletons. Sequenced sample: peripheral blood. The receptors here all came from a man aged 40-49 years with active or convalescent COVID-19.

The V gene is TRBV11-2, the J gene TRBJ2-1, with 9 bases lining up with TRBD1. The CDR3 runs to 15 residues. Trimming cost V 5 bases and J 7 bases; bases outside gene matches: 9. Germline V gene lookup returns CDR1 SGHAT and CDR2 FQNNGV. The DNA of the CDR3 is TGTGCCAGCAGCAGCCGGGACAGGGTTGTGAATGAGCAGTTCTTC. Its translation: CASSSRDRVVNEQFF.

The chain carries TRBV9 and TRBJ2-1; 12 positions agree with TRBD1. Germline loops: CDR1 SGDLS, CDR2 YYNGEE. This CDR3 contains 20 residues. V lost 0 bases to trimming and J lost 2 bases; unmatched junction nucleotides: 12. This CDR3 is CASSVGVGTGGNSPYNEQFF. CDR3 sequence (DNA): TGTGCCAGCAGCGTAGGGGTGGGGACAGGGGGCAATAGTCCCTACAATGAGCAGTTCTTC.

The chain joins TRBV7-9 to TRBJ1-1; no reliable D call. CDR1 SEHNR and CDR2 FQNEAQ come from the germline V gene (reference sequence). The CDR3 consists of 13 residues. The germline V and J ends were trimmed by 2 bases and 0 bases, with 4 bases remaining between them. In DNA form, the CDR3 reads TGTGCCAGCAGCTTATCTCTGAACACTGAAGCTTTCTTT. It yields the protein CASSLSLNTEAFF.

This chain joins TRBV10-2 and TRBJ1-5; 8 nucleotides align to TRBD1. The trim removed 5 bases at V and 6 bases at J, leaving 3 bases unmatched. Germline V lookup: CDR1 WSHSY, CDR2 SAAADI. The CDR3 extends over 13 amino acids. The CDR3 is CASSPGGTQPQHF. The CDR3 DNA is TGCGCCAGCAGTCCAGGGGGCACTCAGCCCCAGCATTTT.

This chain uses TRBV27 with TRBJ1-6; possibly TRBD1 for D (6 bases). Germline CDR1 MNHEY, CDR2 SMNVEV (reference sequence). The CDR3 extends over 15 amino acids. V was trimmed by 6 bases and J by 10 bases, leaving 19 bases between them. DNA for the CDR3: TGTGCCAGCAGCCCTTCTGACAGGTCCGGCTCACCCCTCCACTTT. This translates into CASSPSDRSGSPLHF.

The sample holds a few counts of this clone. The gene calls are TRBV19 and TRBJ1-3; the D gene is possibly TRBD1 (6 bases). CDR1 is LNHDA, CDR2 SQIVND, per germline (reference sequence). This CDR3 comprises 15 residues. Trimming cost V 5 bases and J 2 bases, with 13 bases left between them. For the CDR3, the DNA is TGTGCCAGTAGTCGGCCAGGGGTTACTGGAAACACCATATATTTT. Protein: CASSRPGVTGNTIYF. The full variable domain, in which reference TRBV19 and TRBJ1-3 provide the parts outside the CDR3, is DGGITQSPKYLFRKEGQNVTLSCEQNLNHDAMYWYRQDPGQGLRLIYYSQIVNDFQKGDIAEGYSVSREKKESFPLTVTSAQKNPTAFYLCASSRPGVTGNTIYFGEGSWLTVV.

This clone was detected ten times or more. This chain links TRBV10-1 with TRBJ2-2; D remains unclear. Per the germline V gene, CDR1 is WNHNN and CDR2 is SYGVQD (reference sequence). The CDR3 length is 13 residues. Trimming stripped 4 bases from V and 6 bases from J, with 9 bases between. The CDR3 coding sequence is TGCGCCAGCAGTGTACTGCTAGCCGGGGAGCTGTTTTTT. Translation gives CASSVLLAGELFF.

Only one count was recorded for this clone. The V gene is TRBV12-5, the J gene TRBJ1-6; 11 nucleotides line up with TRBD1. Germline V gene lookup returns CDR1 LGHNT and CDR2 FRNRAP. With 7 bases clipped from V and 10 bases from J, the junction kept 9 bases outside the gene matches. The CDR3 totals 15 residues. This chain's CDR3 is CASASGQGGRSPLHF. DNA of the CDR3: TGTGCTAGTGCTTCGGGACAGGGGGGTCGGTCACCCCTCCACTTT.

Only a few counts were recorded for this clone. This sequence joins TRBV12-3 or TRBV12-4 and TRBJ1-1; D is uncertain. Trimming pared 7 bases from V and 6 bases from J, leaving 12 bases between. The CDR3 covers 12 residues. The CDR3 bases are TGTGCCAGCACTCCCCTTCTTCCTGAAGCTTTCTTT. Protein product: CASTPLLPEAFF.

This chain links TRBV5-1 with TRBJ2-7; 9 positions match TRBD1. The ends lost 4 bases at V and 4 bases at J; junction bases unmatched: 9. Germline CDR1 reads SGHRS; CDR2 reads YFSETQ. CDR3 length equals 15 residues. CDR3 protein: CASSLPGTGWYEQYF. In DNA form, the CDR3 reads TGCGCCAGCAGCCTACCCGGGACAGGGTGGTACGAGCAGTACTTC.

V is TRBV9 and J is TRBJ2-7; 8 bases are a match to TRBD1. With V trimmed by 3 bases and J by 2 bases, 7 bases remained unmatched. CDR3 length: 15 residues. Germline lookup yields CDR1 SGDLS and CDR2 YYNGEE. The CDR3 is CASSARQGQTYEQYF. The CDR3, as DNA: TGTGCCAGCAGCGCCCGACAGGGGCAAACCTACGAGCAGTACTTC.

The chain couples TRBV5-1 to TRBJ1-3; D not certain. This CDR3 is 14 amino acids long. Trimming removed 4 bases from V and 4 bases from J, with 12 bases in between. Looked up from germline, CDR1 is SGHRS and CDR2 is YFSETQ. The CDR3, as DNA: TGCGCCAGCAGCCCTGGTGAACGGGGAAACACCATATATTTT. It is translated as CASSPGERGNTIYF.

This chain joins TRBV9 and TRBJ2-3, with 8 bases fitting TRBD1. CDR1 is SGDLS and CDR2 is YYNGEE in the germline V gene. The J segment lost 4 bases and the V segment lost 0 bases, leaving 7 bases of the junction unmatched. This CDR3 has 16 residues. DNA of the CDR3: TGTGCCAGCAGCGTAGCAGGACAGGGAGGCGCAGATACGCAGTATTTT. Translating it yields CASSVAGQGGADTQYF.

V and J are TRBV7-2 and TRBJ1-4; D unclear. V shed 4 bases and J shed 8 bases, with 8 bases lying between them. Per germline, CDR1 SGHTA and CDR2 FQGNSA. This CDR3 comprises 12 residues. This CDR3 reads CASSSPEEKLFF. The CDR3 DNA is TGTGCCAGCAGCTCCCCCGAGGAAAAACTGTTTTTT.

This sequence joins TRBV4-3 and TRBJ2-2, with unresolved D. Trimming shortened V by 0 bases and J by 0 bases, and 8 bases separated the two germline ends. Germline V gene lookup returns CDR1 LGHNA and CDR2 YSLEER. The CDR3 has 16 residues. This CDR3 reads CASSQDLAPNTGELFF. In nucleotides, the CDR3 is TGCGCCAGCAGCCAAGATTTGGCACCGAACACCGGGGAGCTGTTTTTT.

The chain recombines TRBV5-5 with TRBJ1-1, with D perhaps TRBD1 (6 bases). Germline CDR1 and CDR2: SGHKS and YYEKEE (reference sequence). The germline V and J ends were trimmed by 1 base and 6 bases, with 16 bases remaining between them. The CDR3 has 15 amino acids. Here the CDR3 DNA reads TGTGCCAGCAGCTTGCGGCAGGGGCCGAGGGCTGAAGCTTTCTTT. This translates into CASSLRQGPRAEAFF.